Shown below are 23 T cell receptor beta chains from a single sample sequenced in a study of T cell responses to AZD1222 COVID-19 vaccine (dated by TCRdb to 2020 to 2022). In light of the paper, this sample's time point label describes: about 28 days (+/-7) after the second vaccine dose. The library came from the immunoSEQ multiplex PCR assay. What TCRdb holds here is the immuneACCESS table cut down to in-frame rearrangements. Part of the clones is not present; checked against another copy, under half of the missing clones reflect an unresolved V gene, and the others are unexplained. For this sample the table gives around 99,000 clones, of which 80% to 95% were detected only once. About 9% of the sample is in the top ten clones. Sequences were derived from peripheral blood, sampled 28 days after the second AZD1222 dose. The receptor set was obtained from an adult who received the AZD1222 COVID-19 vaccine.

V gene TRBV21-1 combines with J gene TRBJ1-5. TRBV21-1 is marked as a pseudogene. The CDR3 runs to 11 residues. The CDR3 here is CASSPPQPQHF. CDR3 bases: TGTGCCAGCAGCCCCCCGCAGCCCCAGCATTTT.

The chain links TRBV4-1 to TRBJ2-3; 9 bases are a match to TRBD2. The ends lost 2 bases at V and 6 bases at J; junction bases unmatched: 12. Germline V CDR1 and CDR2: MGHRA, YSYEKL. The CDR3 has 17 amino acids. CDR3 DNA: TGCGCCAGCAGCCAAAGGGGACTAGCAGTAAGGGGGGATACGCAGTATTTT. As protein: CASSQRGLAVRGDTQYF.

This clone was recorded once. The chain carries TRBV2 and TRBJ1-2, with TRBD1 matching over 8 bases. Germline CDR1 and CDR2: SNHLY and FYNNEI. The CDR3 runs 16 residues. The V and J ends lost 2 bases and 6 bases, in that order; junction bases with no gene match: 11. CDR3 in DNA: TGTGCCAGCAGTGAAAGGACAGGGTACTCGGAAAATGGCTACACCTTC. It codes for CASSERTGYSENGYTF.

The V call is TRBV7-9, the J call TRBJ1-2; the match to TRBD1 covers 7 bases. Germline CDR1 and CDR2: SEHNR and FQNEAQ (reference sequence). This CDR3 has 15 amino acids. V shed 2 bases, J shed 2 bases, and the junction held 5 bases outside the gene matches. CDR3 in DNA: TGTGCCAGCAGCTTATTGCGCAGGGGGAACTATGGCTACACCTTC. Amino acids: CASSLLRRGNYGYTF.

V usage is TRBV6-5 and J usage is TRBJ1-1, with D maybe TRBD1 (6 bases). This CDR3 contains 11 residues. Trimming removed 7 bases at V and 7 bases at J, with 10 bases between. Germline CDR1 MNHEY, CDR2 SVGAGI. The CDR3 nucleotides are TGTGCCAGCACCAAGGGGGGTGAAGCTTTCTTT. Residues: CASTKGGEAFF.

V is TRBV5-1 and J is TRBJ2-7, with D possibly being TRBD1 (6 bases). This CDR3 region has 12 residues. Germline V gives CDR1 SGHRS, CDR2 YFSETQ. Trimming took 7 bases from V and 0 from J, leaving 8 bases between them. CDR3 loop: CASGDNSYEQYF. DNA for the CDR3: TGCGCCAGCGGGGACAACTCCTACGAGCAGTACTTC.

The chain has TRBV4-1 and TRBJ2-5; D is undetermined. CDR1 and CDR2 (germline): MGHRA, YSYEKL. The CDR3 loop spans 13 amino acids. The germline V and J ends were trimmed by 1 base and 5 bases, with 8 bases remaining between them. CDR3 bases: TGCGCCAGCAGCCAAGCCGCGCACGAGACCCAGTACTTC. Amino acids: CASSQAAHETQYF.

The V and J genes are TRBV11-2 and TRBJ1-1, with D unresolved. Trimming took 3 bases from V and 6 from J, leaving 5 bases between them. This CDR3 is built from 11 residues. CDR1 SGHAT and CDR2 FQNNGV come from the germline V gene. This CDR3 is CASSFRAEAFF. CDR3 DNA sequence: TGTGCCAGCAGCTTTCGTGCTGAAGCTTTCTTT.

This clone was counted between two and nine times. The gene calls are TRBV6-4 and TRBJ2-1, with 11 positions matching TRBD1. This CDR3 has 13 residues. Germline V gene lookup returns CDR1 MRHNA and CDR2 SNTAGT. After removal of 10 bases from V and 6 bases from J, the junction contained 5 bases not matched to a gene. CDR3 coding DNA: TGTGCCACGGGACAGGGGGAAGGCAATGAGCAGTTCTTC. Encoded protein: CATGQGEGNEQFF.

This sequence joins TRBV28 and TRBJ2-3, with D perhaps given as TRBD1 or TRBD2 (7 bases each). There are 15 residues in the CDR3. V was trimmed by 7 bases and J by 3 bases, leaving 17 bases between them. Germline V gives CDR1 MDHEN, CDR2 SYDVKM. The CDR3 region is CASISGGAETDTQYF. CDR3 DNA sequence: TGTGCCAGCATTTCAGGGGGGGCGGAAACAGATACGCAGTATTTT.

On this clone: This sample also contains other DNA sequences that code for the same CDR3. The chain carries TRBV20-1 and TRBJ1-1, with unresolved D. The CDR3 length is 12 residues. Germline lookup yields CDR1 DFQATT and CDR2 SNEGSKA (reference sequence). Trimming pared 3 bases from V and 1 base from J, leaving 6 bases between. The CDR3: CSASSGNTEAFF. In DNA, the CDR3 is TGCAGTGCTAGTTCCGGGAACACTGAAGCTTTCTTT.

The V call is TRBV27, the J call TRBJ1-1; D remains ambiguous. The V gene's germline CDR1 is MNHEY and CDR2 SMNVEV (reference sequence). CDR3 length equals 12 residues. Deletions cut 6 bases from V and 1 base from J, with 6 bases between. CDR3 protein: CASSSGNTEAFF. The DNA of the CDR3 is TGTGCCAGCAGCTCAGGGAACACTGAAGCTTTCTTT.

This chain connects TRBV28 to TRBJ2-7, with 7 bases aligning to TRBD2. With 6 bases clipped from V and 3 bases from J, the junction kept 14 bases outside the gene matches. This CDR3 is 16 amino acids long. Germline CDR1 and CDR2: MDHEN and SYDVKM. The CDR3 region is CASSSAGANTRYEQYF. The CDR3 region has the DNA TGTGCCAGCAGCTCGGCGGGAGCCAACACCCGCTACGAGCAGTACTTC.

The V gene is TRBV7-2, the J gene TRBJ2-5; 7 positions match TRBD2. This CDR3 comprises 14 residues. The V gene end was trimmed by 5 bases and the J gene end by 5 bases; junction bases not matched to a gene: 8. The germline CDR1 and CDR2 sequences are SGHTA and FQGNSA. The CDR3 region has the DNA TGTGCCAGCAGCCCAAGGGAGGGATGGGAGACCCAGTACTTC. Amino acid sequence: CASSPREGWETQYF.

The CDR3 DNA reads as TGTGCCAGCTCACCACCGTTGAACACTGAAGCTTTCTTT. This sequence encodes CASSPPLNTEAFF. V is TRBV18 and J is TRBJ1-1; D is unresolved. Trimming pared 0 bases from V and 0 bases from J, leaving 2 bases between. Germline V CDR1 and CDR2: KGHSH, LQKENI. This CDR3 contains 13 residues. The full variable domain, its missing parts supplied by reference TRBV18 and TRBJ1-1, is NAGVMQNPRHLVRRRGQEARLRCSPMKGHSHVYWYRQLPEEGLKFMVYLQKENIIDESGMPKERFSAEFPKEGPSILRIQQVVRGDSAAYFCASSPPLNTEAFFGQGTRLTVV.

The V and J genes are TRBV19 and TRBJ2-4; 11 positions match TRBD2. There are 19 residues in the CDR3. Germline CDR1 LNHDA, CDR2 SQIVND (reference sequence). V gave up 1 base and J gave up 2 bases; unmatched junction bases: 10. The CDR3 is CASSIVGTSGPISKNIQYF. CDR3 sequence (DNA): TGTGCCAGTAGTATAGTAGGGACTAGCGGTCCTATTTCCAAAAACATTCAGTACTTC.

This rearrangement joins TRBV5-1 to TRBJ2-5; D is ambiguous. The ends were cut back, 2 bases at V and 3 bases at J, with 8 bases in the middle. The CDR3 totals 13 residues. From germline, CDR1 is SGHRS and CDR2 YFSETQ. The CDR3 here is CASSFSGEETQYF. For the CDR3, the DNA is TGCGCCAGCAGCTTTTCCGGTGAAGAGACCCAGTACTTC.

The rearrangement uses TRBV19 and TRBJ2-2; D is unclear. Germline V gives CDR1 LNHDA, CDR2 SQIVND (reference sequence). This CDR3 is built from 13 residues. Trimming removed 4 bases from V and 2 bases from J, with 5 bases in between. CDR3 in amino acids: CASSTVNTGELFF. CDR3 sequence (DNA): TGTGCCAGTAGTACCGTAAACACCGGGGAGCTGTTTTTT.

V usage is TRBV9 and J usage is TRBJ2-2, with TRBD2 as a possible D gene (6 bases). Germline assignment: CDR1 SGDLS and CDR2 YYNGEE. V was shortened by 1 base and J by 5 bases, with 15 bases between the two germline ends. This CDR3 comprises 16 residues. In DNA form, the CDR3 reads TGTGCCAGCAGCGTATTCCCGGGCGGGGAAACCGGGGAGCTGTTTTTT. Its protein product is CASSVFPGGETGELFF.

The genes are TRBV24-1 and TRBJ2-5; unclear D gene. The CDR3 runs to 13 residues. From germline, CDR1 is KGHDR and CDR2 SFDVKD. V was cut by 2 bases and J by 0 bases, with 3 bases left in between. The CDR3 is CATSDWYQETQYF. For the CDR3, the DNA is TGTGCCACCAGTGATTGGTACCAAGAGACCCAGTACTTC.

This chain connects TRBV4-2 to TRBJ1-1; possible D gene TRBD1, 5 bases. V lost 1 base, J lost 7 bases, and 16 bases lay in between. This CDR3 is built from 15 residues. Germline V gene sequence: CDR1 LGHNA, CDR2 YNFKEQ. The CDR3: CASSQGDEVGIEAFF. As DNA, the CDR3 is TGTGCCAGCAGCCAAGGGGACGAAGTGGGAATTGAAGCTTTCTTT.

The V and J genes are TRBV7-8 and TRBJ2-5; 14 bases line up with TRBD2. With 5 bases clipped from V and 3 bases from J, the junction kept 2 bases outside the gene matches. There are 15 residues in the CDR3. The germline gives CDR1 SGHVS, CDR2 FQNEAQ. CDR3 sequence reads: CASSAGLAGEETQYF. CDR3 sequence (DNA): TGTGCCAGCAGCGCGGGACTAGCGGGAGAAGAGACCCAGTACTTC.

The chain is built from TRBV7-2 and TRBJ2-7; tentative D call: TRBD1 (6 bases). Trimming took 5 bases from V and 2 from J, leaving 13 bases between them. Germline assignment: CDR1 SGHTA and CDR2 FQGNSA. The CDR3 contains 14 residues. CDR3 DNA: TGTGCCAGCAGCCGGGGTGGGGGCGCCTACGAGCAGTACTTC. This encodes CASSRGGGAYEQYF. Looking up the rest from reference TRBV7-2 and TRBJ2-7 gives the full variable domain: GAGVSQSPSNKVTEKGKDVELRCDPISGHTALYWYRQSLGQGLEFLIYFQGNSAPDKSGLPSDRFSAERTGGSVSTLTIQRTQQEDSAVYLCASSRGGGAYEQYFGPGTRLTVT.